The sequence of this T cell receptor beta chain was determined in a study of T-cell reconstitution after alpha-beta-depleted transplantation in children. Study-level findings and limits: The origin of high day-60 TCRbeta diversity in some patients lay in surviving recipient T cells and thymic progenitors. It was reported that alpha-beta T cells came from several hundred expanded graft clones (about two months after transplant).

The germline V and J ends were trimmed by 5 bases and 4 bases, with 14 bases remaining between them. This CDR3 has 14 amino acids. Looked up from germline, CDR1 is SGHTA and CDR2 is FQGTGA. There are a few counts of this clonotype. Antigen: not known. Preparation of the TCRbeta library was carried out with unique molecular identifiers. TCRdb used MiXCR to reprocess the PCR reads, holding one entry per CDR3 protein. The sample lists about 980,000 distinct CDR3 sequences, about 26% occurring once. The sequence came from a boy younger than two who had a stem cell transplant for SCID, so the T cells may come from the graft donor. The source material was PBMCs, mostly from graft donor cells, sampled 360 days after TCRalphabeta/CD19-depleted stem cell transplant. The rearrangement uses TRBV7-3 and TRBJ1-1; a weak D match, TRBD1 (5 bases). CDR3: CASSPFQGATEAFF. The CDR3 DNA follows: TGTGCCAGCAGCCCGTTTCAGGGCGCCACTGAAGCTTTCTTT.